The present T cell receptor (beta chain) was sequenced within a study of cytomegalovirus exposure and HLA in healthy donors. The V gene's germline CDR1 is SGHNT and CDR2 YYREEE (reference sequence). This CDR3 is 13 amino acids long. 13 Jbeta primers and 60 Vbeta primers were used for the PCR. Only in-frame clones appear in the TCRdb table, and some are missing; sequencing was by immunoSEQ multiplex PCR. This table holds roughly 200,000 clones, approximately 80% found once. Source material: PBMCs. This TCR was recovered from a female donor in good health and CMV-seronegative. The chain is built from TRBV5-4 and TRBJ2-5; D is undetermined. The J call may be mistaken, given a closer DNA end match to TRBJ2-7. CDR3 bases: TGTGCCAGCAGCTTGGTGCCTAAGTACGAGCAGTACTTC. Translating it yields CASSLVPKYEQYF.